The clone carrying this T cell receptor beta chain was seen a few times. Its antigen is unidentified. Study-level findings and limits: Larger-cohort validation covered only one TCR beta V-J rearrangement. The TCR gene usage of tumor memory CD4+ T cells clustered together with blood and lymph node memory CD4+ cells and with lymph node naive CD4+ cells.

MiXCR, run by TCRdb on the 5' RACE reads, gives a single entry per CDR3 protein. The top ten clones hold approximately 3% of a sample with roughly 40,000 distinct CDR3 sequences, 18% of them seen once. Germline assignment: CDR1 DFQATT and CDR2 SNEGSKA (reference sequence). The CDR3 extends over 13 amino acids. The specimen was naive CD4+ T cells sorted from a lymph node. Subset given: naive CD4+ T cells, CD4+CD45RA+CD25-. The chain combines TRBV20-1 with TRBJ2-3; 7 nucleotides align to TRBD2. This TCR was sampled from a female donor with breast cancer. The CDR3 here is CNGRDEKTDTQYF. CDR3 in DNA: TGCAATGGGAGGGACGAAAAAACAGATACGCAGTATTTT.